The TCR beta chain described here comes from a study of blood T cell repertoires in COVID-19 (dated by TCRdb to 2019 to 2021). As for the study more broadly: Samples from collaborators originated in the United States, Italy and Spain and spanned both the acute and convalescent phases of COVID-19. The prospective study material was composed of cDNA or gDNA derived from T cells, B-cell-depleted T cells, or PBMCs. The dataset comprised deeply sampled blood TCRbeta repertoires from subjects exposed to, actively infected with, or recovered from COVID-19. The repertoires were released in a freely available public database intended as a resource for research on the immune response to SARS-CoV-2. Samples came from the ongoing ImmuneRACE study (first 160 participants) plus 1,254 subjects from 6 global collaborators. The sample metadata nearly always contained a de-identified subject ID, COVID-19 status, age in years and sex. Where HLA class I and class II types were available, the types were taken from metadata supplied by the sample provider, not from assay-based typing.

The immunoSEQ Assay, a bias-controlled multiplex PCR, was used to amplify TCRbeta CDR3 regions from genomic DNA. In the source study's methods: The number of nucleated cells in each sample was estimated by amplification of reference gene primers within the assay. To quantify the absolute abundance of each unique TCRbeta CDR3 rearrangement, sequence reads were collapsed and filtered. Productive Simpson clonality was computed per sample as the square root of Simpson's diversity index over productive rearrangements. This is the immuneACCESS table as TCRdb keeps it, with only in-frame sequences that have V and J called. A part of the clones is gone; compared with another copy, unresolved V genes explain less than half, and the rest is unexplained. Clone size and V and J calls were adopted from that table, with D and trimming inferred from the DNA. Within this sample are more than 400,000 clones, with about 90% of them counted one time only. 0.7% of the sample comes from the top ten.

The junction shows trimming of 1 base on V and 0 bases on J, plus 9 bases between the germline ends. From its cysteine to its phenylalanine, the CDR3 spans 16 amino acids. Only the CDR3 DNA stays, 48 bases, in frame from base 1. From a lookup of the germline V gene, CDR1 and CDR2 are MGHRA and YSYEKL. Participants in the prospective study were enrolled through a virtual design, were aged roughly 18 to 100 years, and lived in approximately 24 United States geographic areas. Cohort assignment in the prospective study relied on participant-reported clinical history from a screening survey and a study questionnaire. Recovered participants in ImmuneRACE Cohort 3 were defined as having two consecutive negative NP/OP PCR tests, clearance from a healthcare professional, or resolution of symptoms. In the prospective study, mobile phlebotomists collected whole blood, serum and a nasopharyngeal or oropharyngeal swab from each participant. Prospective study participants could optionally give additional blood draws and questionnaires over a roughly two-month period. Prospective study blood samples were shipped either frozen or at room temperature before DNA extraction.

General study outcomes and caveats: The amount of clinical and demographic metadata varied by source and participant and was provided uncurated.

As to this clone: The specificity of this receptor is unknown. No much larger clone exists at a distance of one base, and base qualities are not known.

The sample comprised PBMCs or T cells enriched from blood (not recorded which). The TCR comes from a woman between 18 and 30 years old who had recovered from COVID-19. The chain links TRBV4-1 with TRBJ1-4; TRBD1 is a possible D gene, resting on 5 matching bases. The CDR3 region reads CASSQAKGPTNEKLFF. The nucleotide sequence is TGCGCCAGCAGCCAAGCCAAGGGGCCAACTAATGAAAAACTGTTTTTT.